One sample yielded the 27 T cell receptor beta chains listed below, sequenced in a study of beta chain features in type 1 diabetes. Broader study findings: There was a moderate but significant shortening of TCRB CDR3s in all four CD4+ subsets of Type 1 diabetes patients.

Reverse transcribing all isolated RNA meant expressed TCRB transcripts were sequenced. Sequencing used immunoSEQ multiplex PCR; TCRdb keeps in-frame clones, though not all of them. Of hundreds of thousands of clones detected, around 15% appear once; the ten largest clones hold approximately 0.022%. These TCRs' antigens remain unknown. Sequencing used naive CD4+ T cells from blood. The receptors shown here come from a man in his late teens or twenties with type 1 diabetes.

This clone came up a few times. The V call is TRBV4-1, the J call TRBJ1-5; D is perhaps TRBD1 (5 bases). The CDR3 spans 16 residues. From germline, CDR1 is MGHRA and CDR2 YSYEKL. V lost 0 bases and J 1 base, leaving 10 bases between the germline ends. Here the CDR3 DNA reads TGCGCCAGCAGCCAAGACAGGGAATGGAGCAATCAGCCCCAGCATTTT. Translated, it gives CASSQDREWSNQPQHF.

V usage is TRBV2 and J usage is TRBJ1-1, with D uncertain. The germline CDR1 and CDR2 sequences are SNHLY and FYNNEI. The ends were cut back, 4 bases at V and 1 base at J, with 10 bases in the middle. The CDR3 totals 14 residues. The CDR3 DNA sequence: TGTGCCAGCAGTGTGGTGAGTCAGAACACTGAAGCTTTCTTT. This translates into CASSVVSQNTEAFF.

This rearrangement joins TRBV11-2 to TRBJ2-3; D is undetermined. CDR3 length equals 16 residues. V was clipped by 1 base and J by 2 bases, with 13 bases between them. Germline V gene lookup returns CDR1 SGHAT and CDR2 FQNNGV. The CDR3 spells CASSLGAVWATDTQYF. The CDR3 DNA follows: TGTGCCAGCAGCTTAGGGGCAGTTTGGGCCACAGATACGCAGTATTTT.

The J gene is TRBJ2-3, the V gene TRBV7-9; D is unclear. The V end lost 1 base, the J end lost 2 bases, and 4 bases lay between the germline ends. The CDR3 spans 13 residues. Germline assignment: CDR1 SEHNR and CDR2 FQNEAQ (reference sequence). The CDR3 loop is CASSLGVTDTQYF. CDR3 coding DNA: TGTGCCAGCAGCTTAGGGGTCACAGATACGCAGTATTTT. The entire variable domain, with the rest obtained from reference TRBV7-9 and TRBJ2-3, is as follows: DTGVSQNPRHKITKRGQNVTFRCDPISEHNRLYWYRQTLGQGPEFLTYFQNEAQLEKSRLLSDRFSAERPKGSFSTLEIQRTEQGDSAMYLCASSLGVTDTQYFGPGTRLTVL.

This clone was found a few times. V is TRBV28 and J is TRBJ1-6, with 7 nucleotides matching TRBD1. CDR1 and CDR2 (germline): MDHEN, SYDVKM. This CDR3 comprises 14 residues. Trimming at V came to 5 bases and at J to 7 bases, leaving 5 bases not matched to a gene. CDR3 in amino acids: CASSVRQGNSPLHF. The CDR3 DNA follows: TGTGCCAGCAGTGTCCGACAGGGCAATTCACCCCTCCACTTT. The full variable domain, with the rest looked up from reference TRBV28 and TRBJ1-6, is DVKVTQSSRYLVKRTGEKVFLECVQDMDHENMFWYRQDPGLGLRLIYFSYDVKMKEKGDIPEGYSVSREKKERFSLILESASTNQTSMYLCASSVRQGNSPLHFGNGTRLTVT.

This clone was counted a few times. The chain links TRBV25-1 to TRBJ1-1; no reliable D call. V shed 8 bases and J shed 2 bases, with 15 bases lying between them. Germline V gives CDR1 MGHDK, CDR2 SYGVNS. The CDR3 sequence is 14 residues long. CDR3: CASQASEINTEAFF. In nucleotides, the CDR3 is TGTGCCAGCCAGGCCTCGGAAATAAACACTGAAGCTTTCTTT.

V and J are TRBV27 and TRBJ2-7; TRBD1 matches 10 bases. The germline V gene encodes CDR1 MNHEY and CDR2 SMNVEV (reference sequence). Trimming removed 7 bases from V and 6 bases from J; junction bases left unmatched: 6. This CDR3 is built from 13 residues. The CDR3 loop reads CASTRQGAREQYF. Here the CDR3 DNA reads TGTGCCAGCACCCGACAGGGGGCTCGCGAGCAGTACTTC.

This chain joins TRBV6-6 and TRBJ2-2; no firm D call. CDR3 length: 15 amino acids. CDR1 is MNHNY, CDR2 SVGAGI, per germline (reference sequence). Trimming left V 2 bases short and J 8 bases short, with 15 bases between. The CDR3 is CASSYPKDRAGELFF. The CDR3 DNA reads TGTGCCAGCAGTTACCCCAAGGATAGGGCTGGGGAGCTGTTTTTT.

This clone came up a few times. This chain connects TRBV5-1 to TRBJ2-7; TRBD1 might be the D (6 bases). The V gene's germline CDR1 is SGHRS and CDR2 YFSETQ. This CDR3 region has 17 residues. The germline V and J ends were trimmed by 4 bases and 2 bases, with 22 bases remaining between them. This CDR3 is CASSPLPRPGAPYEQYF. The CDR3, as DNA: TGCGCCAGCAGCCCCTTGCCTAGACCAGGGGCCCCCTACGAGCAGTACTTC.

This clone was detected only a few times. The rearrangement uses TRBV6-1 and TRBJ2-5; the D is unclear. The ends were cut back, 7 bases at V and 13 bases at J, with 13 bases in the middle. Per the germline V gene, CDR1 is MNHNS and CDR2 is SASEGT. The CDR3 is 10 amino acids. CDR3 amino acids: CASTGLWRYF. The CDR3 DNA is TGTGCCAGCACCGGCCTCTGGCGGTACTTC.

Only a few counts were recorded for this clone. This chain joins TRBV6-1 and TRBJ1-1, with D perhaps TRBD1 (5 bases). The CDR3 contains 13 residues. The V gene's germline CDR1 is MNHNS and CDR2 SASEGT. V shed 10 bases and J shed 1 base, with 13 bases lying between them. The CDR3 sequence is CAILTTGNTEAFF. The CDR3 bases are TGTGCCATCCTCACTACAGGGAACACTGAAGCTTTCTTT.

The CDR3 sequence: CASSLGTGSQETQYF. DNA of the CDR3: TGCGCCAGCAGCTTGGGGACAGGGAGTCAAGAGACCCAGTACTTC. The genes are TRBV5-1 and TRBJ2-5; 8 bases agree with TRBD1. The germline gives CDR1 SGHRS, CDR2 YFSETQ. There are 15 residues in the CDR3. With V trimmed by 0 bases and J by 2 bases, 3 bases remained unmatched.

The chain couples TRBV2 to TRBJ2-5, with D possibly being TRBD2 (6 bases). CDR3 length: 13 residues. Trimming stripped 10 bases from V and 4 bases from J, with 16 bases between. CDR1 and CDR2 from the germline V gene are SNHLY and FYNNEI. The CDR3 loop is CATRGGEGETQYF. As DNA, the CDR3 is TGTGCCACCCGCGGCGGGGAAGGAGAGACCCAGTACTTC.

Regarding this clone: The same CDR3 arises from other DNA sequences in this sample as well. The chain links TRBV18 to TRBJ2-7, with TRBD1 matching over 9 bases. The CDR3 is made up of 14 amino acids. Germline lookup yields CDR1 KGHSH and CDR2 LQKENI. V lost 6 bases to trimming and J lost 3 bases; unmatched junction nucleotides: 6. The CDR3 nucleotides read TGTGCCAGCTCTCCCGGGACAGGGAGCTACGAGCAGTACTTC. This encodes CASSPGTGSYEQYF. The full variable domain, rest sourced from reference TRBV18 and TRBJ2-7, is NAGVMQNPRHLVRRRGQEARLRCSPMKGHSHVYWYRQLPEEGLKFMVYLQKENIIDESGMPKERFSAEFPKEGPSILRIQQVVRGDSAAYFCASSPGTGSYEQYFGPGTRLTVT.

V is TRBV30 and J is TRBJ1-1; D might be TRBD1 (5 bases). The CDR3 has 13 amino acids. V dropped 2 bases and J dropped 2 bases, with 9 bases sitting between them. Germline-derived CDR1 and CDR2 are GTSNPN and SVGIG (reference sequence). Here the CDR3 reads CAWSQQVNTEAFF. DNA for the CDR3: TGTGCCTGGAGTCAACAGGTAAACACTGAAGCTTTCTTT. Using reference TRBV30 and TRBJ1-1 for the parts outside the CDR3, the full variable domain is SQTIHQWPATLVQPVGSPLSLECTVEGTSNPNLYWYRQAAGRGLQLLFYSVGIGQISSEVPQNLSASRPQDRQFILSSKKLLLSDSGFYLCAWSQQVNTEAFFGQGTRLTVV.

This clone was detected only a few times. The chain combines TRBV6-5 with TRBJ1-6; D is unresolved. The germline V and J ends were trimmed by 4 bases and 8 bases, with 6 bases remaining between them. Germline CDR1 MNHEY, CDR2 SVGAGI. This CDR3 spans 12 amino acids. The CDR3 reads CASSSPYSPLHF. In nucleotides, the CDR3 is TGTGCCAGCAGTTCCCCTTATTCACCCCTCCACTTT.

The V and J genes are TRBV4-1 and TRBJ1-2, with D hard to call. The CDR3 length is 14 residues. Trimming took 1 base from V and 7 from J, leaving 13 bases between them. Germline lookup yields CDR1 MGHRA and CDR2 YSYEKL. CDR3 in DNA: TGCGCCAGCAGCCAAGTGCCAGGTATTTCTGGCTACACCTTC. Translated, it gives CASSQVPGISGYTF.

V and J are TRBV11-2 and TRBJ2-5; 13 bases are shared with TRBD2. The V and J ends lost 3 bases and 4 bases, in that order; junction bases with no gene match: 5. CDR3 length: 16 residues. Germline CDR1 is SGHAT and CDR2 is FQNNGV. The CDR3 region is CASSFGTSGTAETQYF. CDR3 sequence (DNA): TGTGCCAGCAGCTTCGGGACTAGCGGGACGGCAGAGACCCAGTACTTC.

The chain has TRBV27 and TRBJ2-7; tentatively, D is TRBD1 or TRBD2 (6 bases each). V lost 7 bases to trimming and J lost 6 bases, with 16 bases between them. This CDR3 has 13 residues. Germline CDR1 is MNHEY and CDR2 is SMNVEV (reference sequence). CDR3 nucleotides: TGTGCCAGCAATGCCCGGGGGCGAACCGAGCAGTACTTC. This sequence encodes CASNARGRTEQYF.

This clone turned up a few times. The chain carries TRBV4-1 and TRBJ2-7; 7 bases align to TRBD2. The V gene's germline CDR1 is MGHRA and CDR2 YSYEKL. The CDR3 has 14 amino acids. The junction had 8 bases not matched to a gene; V was cut back by 4 bases and J by 5 bases. For the CDR3, the DNA is TGCGCCAGCAGCCGATCACGGGGGGAGGACGAGCAGTACTTC. It yields the protein CASSRSRGEDEQYF.

This clone was seen more than once but under ten times. The chain recombines TRBV6-4 with TRBJ1-1, with D unclear. Trimming shortened V by 6 bases and J by 2 bases, and 10 bases separated the two germline ends. Germline V lookup: CDR1 MRHNA, CDR2 SNTAGT. CDR3 length equals 13 residues. CDR3 in amino acids: CASSRVYNTEAFF. In DNA form, the CDR3 reads TGTGCCAGCAGCAGAGTCTATAACACTGAAGCTTTCTTT.

The chain recombines TRBV7-8 with TRBJ2-1, with TRBD2 matching 12 bases. V shed 1 base, J shed 4 bases, and the junction held 2 bases outside the gene matches. The germline V gene encodes CDR1 SGHVS and CDR2 FQNEAQ. This CDR3 comprises 16 residues. CDR3 protein: CASSLVGLAGYNEQFF. The CDR3 DNA sequence: TGTGCCAGCAGCTTAGTCGGACTAGCGGGGTACAATGAGCAGTTCTTC.

This chain links TRBV5-1 with TRBJ1-1; D remains unclear. This CDR3 contains 13 residues. Trimming removed 2 bases at V and 1 base at J, with 6 bases between. Looked up from germline, CDR1 is SGHRS and CDR2 is YFSETQ. CDR3 residues: CASSFEQNTEAFF. DNA of the CDR3: TGCGCCAGCAGCTTCGAACAGAACACTGAAGCTTTCTTT. The whole variable domain, filled in from reference TRBV5-1 and TRBJ1-1, reads KAGVTQTPRYLIKTRGQQVTLSCSPISGHRSVSWYQQTPGQGLQFLFEYFSETQRNKGNFPGRFSGRQFSNSRSEMNVSTLELGDSALYLCASSFEQNTEAFFGQGTRLTVV.

The rearrangement uses TRBV4-1 and TRBJ1-4; D is ambiguous. This CDR3 contains 16 residues. Germline assignment: CDR1 MGHRA and CDR2 YSYEKL. V was trimmed by 1 base and J by 1 base, leaving 10 bases between them. CDR3 in DNA: TGCGCCAGCAGCCAAGTTAGAGGCGGAACTAATGAAAAACTGTTTTTT. It codes for CASSQVRGGTNEKLFF.

This clone was found a few times. The J gene is TRBJ2-2, the V gene TRBV7-8; D gene uncertain. The CDR3 contains 15 residues. Germline-derived CDR1 and CDR2 are SGHVS and FQNEAQ. Trimming cost V 5 bases and J 3 bases, with 13 bases left between them. The CDR3: CASSPGPPYTGELFF. DNA of the CDR3: TGTGCCAGCAGCCCAGGCCCCCCTTACACCGGGGAGCTGTTTTTT.

The chain combines TRBV2 with TRBJ1-3; perhaps TRBD1 as D (5 bases). The CDR3 length is 14 residues. CDR1 and CDR2 from the germline V gene are SNHLY and FYNNEI. The CDR3 sequence is CALGVQSSGNTIYF. The CDR3 DNA follows: TGTGCGCTAGGGGTCCAAAGCTCTGGAAACACCATATATTTT.

V gene TRBV2 combines with J gene TRBJ2-3; weak D call: TRBD2 (6 bases). V lost 3 bases and J lost 2, with 12 bases in between. CDR1 is SNHLY and CDR2 is FYNNEI in the germline V gene. The CDR3 totals 15 residues. CDR3 in DNA: TGTGCCAGCAGTGAGCTGGGGGGAACCACAGATACGCAGTATTTT. Translation: CASSELGGTTDTQYF.